This T cell receptor beta chain was identified in a study of T cell responses to AZD1222 COVID-19 vaccine. Germline V gene sequence: CDR1 SNHLY, CDR2 FYNNEI. CDR3 length: 15 amino acids. The V and J ends lost 5 bases and 0 bases, in that order; junction bases with no gene match: 4. TCRdb's copy holds only in-frame clones and misses some; the assay was immunoSEQ multiplex PCR. Found here are more than 50,000 clones, 60% to 85% of them singletons; the top ten hold 20% to 30%. The TCR was taken from an adult in good health. The chain recombines TRBV2 with TRBJ1-3, with 7 bases fitting TRBD1. Sequenced material: peripheral blood, taken on day 0 of MenACWY control vaccination. The CDR3 loop reads CASSSDRSSGNTIYF. The DNA of the CDR3 is TGTGCCAGCAGTTCGGACAGGAGCTCTGGAAACACCATATATTTT. The whole variable domain, filled in from reference TRBV2 and TRBJ1-3, reads EPEVTQTPSHQVTQMGQEVILRCVPISNHLYFYWYRQILGQKVEFLVSFYNNEISEKSEIFDDQFSVERPDGSNFTLKIRSTKLEDSAMYFCASSSDRSSGNTIYFGEGSWLTVV.